These 3 T cell receptor beta chains were all obtained from the same sample, sequenced in a study of T cell responses to AZD1222 COVID-19 vaccine. The table came from immunoSEQ multiplex PCR; TCRdb's copy has only in-frame clones and leaves some out. The top ten clones hold under 6.5% of a sample with 150,000 or so clones, 85% to 95% of them seen once. Sequenced here: peripheral blood, sampled on day 0 of AZD1222 vaccination. These TCRs come from an adult in good health.

This rearrangement joins TRBV6-2 or TRBV6-3 to TRBJ2-1, with 7 bases that match TRBD1. Germline trimming cut 2 bases from V and 4 bases from J; bases unmatched to any gene: 5. This CDR3 is 15 amino acids long. Germline assignment: CDR1 MNHEY and CDR2 SVGEGT. CDR3 coding DNA: TGTGCCAGCAGTTACACGGACAGGCGGTACAATGAGCAGTTCTTC. As protein: CASSYTDRRYNEQFF.

The CDR3 loop reads CASSPSPEESNYGYTF. The DNA of the CDR3 is TGTGCCAGCAGCCCCTCCCCAGAGGAGTCAAACTATGGCTACACCTTC. The chain recombines TRBV7-3 with TRBJ1-2; D gene uncertain. This CDR3 has 16 residues. With 5 bases removed from V and 2 bases from J, the gap between germline ends came to 18 bases. The germline V gene has CDR1 SGHTA and CDR2 FQGTGA.

The chain is built from TRBV18 and TRBJ2-2; D is possibly TRBD1 or TRBD2 (5 bases each). Looked up from germline, CDR1 is KGHSH and CDR2 is LQKENI. The length of the CDR3 is 16 residues. V lost 3 bases, J lost 3 bases, and 14 bases lay in between. The CDR3 sequence: CASSPRRQGDTGELFF. The CDR3 nucleotides are TGTGCCAGCTCACCCAGGCGGCAGGGAGACACCGGGGAGCTGTTTTTT.